This record concerns one T cell receptor beta chain sequence. These data belong to a study of cytomegalovirus exposure and HLA in healthy donors. The primer mix had 60 Vbeta and 13 Jbeta primers. TCRdb keeps only in-frame clones here, not all; method: immunoSEQ multiplex PCR. The sample yields 200,000 to 250,000 clones, around 89% seen once. The germline gives CDR1 SNHLY, CDR2 FYNNEI. This CDR3 comprises 16 residues. V was pared by 4 bases and J by 3 bases, with 9 bases of the junction left unmatched. The chain couples TRBV2 to TRBJ2-5, with 9 bases fitting TRBD2. Sequenced material: PBMCs. The clonotype was recovered from a woman under 30 in good health and CMV-seronegative. The CDR3 DNA reads as TGTGCCAGCAGTGTGCTAGCGGGGAGAATTAAAGAGACCCAGTACTTC. Its translation is CASSVLAGRIKETQYF.